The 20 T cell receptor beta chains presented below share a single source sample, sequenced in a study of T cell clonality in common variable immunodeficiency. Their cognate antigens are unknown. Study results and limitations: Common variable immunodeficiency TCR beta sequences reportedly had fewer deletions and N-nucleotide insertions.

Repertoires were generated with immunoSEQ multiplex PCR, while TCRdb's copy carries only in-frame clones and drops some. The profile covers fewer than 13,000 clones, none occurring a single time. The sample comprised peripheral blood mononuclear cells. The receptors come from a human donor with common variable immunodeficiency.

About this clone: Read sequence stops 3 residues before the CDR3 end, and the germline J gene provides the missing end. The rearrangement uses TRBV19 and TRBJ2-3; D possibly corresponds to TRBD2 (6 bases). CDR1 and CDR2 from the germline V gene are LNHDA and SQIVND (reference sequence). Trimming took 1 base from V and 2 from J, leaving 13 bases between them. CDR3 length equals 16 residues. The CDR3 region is CASSIGRAGNTDTQYF. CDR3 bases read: TGTGCCAGTAGTATAGGTCGGGCGGGGAACACAGATACG.

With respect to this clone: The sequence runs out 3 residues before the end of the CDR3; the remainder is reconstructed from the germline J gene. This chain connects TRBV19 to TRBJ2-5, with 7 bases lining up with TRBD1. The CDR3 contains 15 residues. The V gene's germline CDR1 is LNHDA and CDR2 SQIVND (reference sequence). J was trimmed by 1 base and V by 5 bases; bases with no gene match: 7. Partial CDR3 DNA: TGTGCCAGTAGTGTGACTTGGGACAGCCAAGAGACC. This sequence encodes CASSVTWDSQET. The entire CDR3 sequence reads CASSVTWDSQETQYF.

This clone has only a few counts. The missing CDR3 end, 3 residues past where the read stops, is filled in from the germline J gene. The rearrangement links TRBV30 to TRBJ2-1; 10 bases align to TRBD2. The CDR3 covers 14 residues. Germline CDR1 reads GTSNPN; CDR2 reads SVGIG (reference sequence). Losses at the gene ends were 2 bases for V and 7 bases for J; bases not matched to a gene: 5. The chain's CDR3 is CAWSIAGGTNEQFF. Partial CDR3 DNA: TGTGCCTGGAGTATAGCGGGAGGAACTAATGAG.

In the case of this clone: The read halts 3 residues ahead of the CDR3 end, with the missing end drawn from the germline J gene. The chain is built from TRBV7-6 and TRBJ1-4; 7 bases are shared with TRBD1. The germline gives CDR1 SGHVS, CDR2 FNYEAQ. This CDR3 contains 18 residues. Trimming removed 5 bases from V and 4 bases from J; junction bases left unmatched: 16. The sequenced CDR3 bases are TGTGCCAGCAGCCCCGAGACAGGGTTGGGACTCCATAATGAAAAA. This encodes CASSPETGLGLHNEK. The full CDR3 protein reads CASSPETGLGLHNEKLFF.

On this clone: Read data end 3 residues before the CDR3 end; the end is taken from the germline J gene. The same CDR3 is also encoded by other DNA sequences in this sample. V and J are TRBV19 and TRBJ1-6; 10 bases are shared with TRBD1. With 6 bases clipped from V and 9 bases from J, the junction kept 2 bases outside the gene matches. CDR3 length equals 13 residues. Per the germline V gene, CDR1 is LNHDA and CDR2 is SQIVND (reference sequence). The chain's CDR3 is CASSGDRGSPLHF. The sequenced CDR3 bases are TGTGCCAGTAGCGGGGACAGGGGTTCACCC.

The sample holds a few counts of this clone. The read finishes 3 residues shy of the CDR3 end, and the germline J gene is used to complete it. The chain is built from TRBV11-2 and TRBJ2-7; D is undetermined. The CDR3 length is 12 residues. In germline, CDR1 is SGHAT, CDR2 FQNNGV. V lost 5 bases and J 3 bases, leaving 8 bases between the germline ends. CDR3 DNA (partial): TGTGCCAGCAGCGAACAGAACTACGAG. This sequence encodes CASSEQNYE. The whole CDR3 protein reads CASSEQNYEQYF.

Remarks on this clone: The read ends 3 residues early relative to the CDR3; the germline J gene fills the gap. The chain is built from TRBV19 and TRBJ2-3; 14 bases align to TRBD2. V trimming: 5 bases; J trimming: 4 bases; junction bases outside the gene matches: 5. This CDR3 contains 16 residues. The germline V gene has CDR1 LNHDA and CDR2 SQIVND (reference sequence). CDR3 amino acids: CASSSLTSGRADTQYF. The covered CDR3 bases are TGTGCCAGTAGTTCCCTGACTAGCGGGAGGGCAGATACG.

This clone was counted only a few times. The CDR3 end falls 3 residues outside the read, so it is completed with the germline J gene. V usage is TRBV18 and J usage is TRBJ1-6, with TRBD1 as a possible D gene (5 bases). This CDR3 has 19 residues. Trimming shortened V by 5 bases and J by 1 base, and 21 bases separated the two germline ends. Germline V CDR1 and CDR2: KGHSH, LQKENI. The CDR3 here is CASSTGGVRGASYNSPLHF. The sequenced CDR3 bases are TGTGCCAGCTCAACCGGGGGTGTTAGAGGGGCGTCCTATAATTCACCC. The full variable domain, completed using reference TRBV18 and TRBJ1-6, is NAGVMQNPRHLVRRRGQEARLRCSPMKGHSHVYWYRQLPEEGLKFMVYLQKENIIDESGMPKERFSAEFPKEGPSILRIQQVVRGDSAAYFCASSTGGVRGASYNSPLHFGNGTRLTVT.

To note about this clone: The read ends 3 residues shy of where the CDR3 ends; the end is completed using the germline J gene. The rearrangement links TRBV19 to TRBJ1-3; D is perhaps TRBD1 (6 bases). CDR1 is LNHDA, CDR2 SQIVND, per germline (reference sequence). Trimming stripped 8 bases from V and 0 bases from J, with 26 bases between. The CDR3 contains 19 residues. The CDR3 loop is CASDRIVGGGWSSGNTIYF. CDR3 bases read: TGTGCCAGTGACAGGATTGTTGGTGGCGGCTGGAGCTCTGGAAACACC.

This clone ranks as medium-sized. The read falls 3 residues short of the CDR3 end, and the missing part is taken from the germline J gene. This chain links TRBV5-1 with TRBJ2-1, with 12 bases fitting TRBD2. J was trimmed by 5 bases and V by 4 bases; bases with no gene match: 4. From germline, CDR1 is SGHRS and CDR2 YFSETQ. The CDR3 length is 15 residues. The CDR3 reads CASSGGTSGHNEQFF. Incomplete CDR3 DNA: TGCGCCAGCAGCGGCGGGACTAGCGGGCACAATGAG. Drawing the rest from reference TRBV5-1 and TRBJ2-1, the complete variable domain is KAGVTQTPRYLIKTRGQQVTLSCSPISGHRSVSWYQQTPGQGLQFLFEYFSETQRNKGNFPGRFSGRQFSNSRSEMNVSTLELGDSALYLCASSGGTSGHNEQFFGPGTRLTVL.

Incomplete CDR3 DNA: TGTGCCAGCAGCTTCCGCACAGGATACGAG. It specifies CASSFRTGYE. The CDR3 as a whole reads CASSFRTGYEQYF. The chain carries TRBV11-3 and TRBJ2-7, with D possibly being TRBD1 (5 bases). The CDR3 extends 3 residues past the end of the read, so its final part is completed from the germline J gene. The CDR3 has 13 amino acids. V was pared by 3 bases and J by 4 bases, with 10 bases between. Germline-derived CDR1 and CDR2 are SGHNT and YENEEA.

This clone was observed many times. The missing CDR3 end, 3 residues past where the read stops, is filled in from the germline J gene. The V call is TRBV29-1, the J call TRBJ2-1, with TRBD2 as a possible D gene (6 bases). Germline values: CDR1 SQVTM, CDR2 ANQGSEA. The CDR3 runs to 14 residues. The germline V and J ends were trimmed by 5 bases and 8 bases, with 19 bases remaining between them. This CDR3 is CSVTPGVGGDEQFF. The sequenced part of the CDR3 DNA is TGCAGCGTTACACCGGGAGTTGGCGGGGATGAG.

The part of the CDR3 DNA that was read is TGTGCCAGCAGCTTCGTAGCGGGAGGGCCCTACGAG. Translation: CASSFVAGGPYE. The complete CDR3 reads CASSFVAGGPYEQYF. This chain links TRBV7-9 with TRBJ2-7, with 11 nucleotides matching TRBD2. Sequencing ends 3 residues short of the CDR3 end; the germline J gene provides the rest. The J segment lost 2 bases and the V segment lost 3 bases, leaving 3 bases of the junction unmatched. CDR1 and CDR2 (germline): SEHNR, FQNEAQ (reference sequence). The CDR3 has 15 amino acids.

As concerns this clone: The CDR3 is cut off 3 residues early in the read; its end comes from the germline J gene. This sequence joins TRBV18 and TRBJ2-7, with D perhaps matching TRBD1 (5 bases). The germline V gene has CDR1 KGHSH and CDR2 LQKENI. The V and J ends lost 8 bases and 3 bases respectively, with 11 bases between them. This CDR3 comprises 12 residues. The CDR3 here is CASQDTYYEQYF. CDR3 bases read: TGTGCCAGCCAGGACACCTACTACGAG.

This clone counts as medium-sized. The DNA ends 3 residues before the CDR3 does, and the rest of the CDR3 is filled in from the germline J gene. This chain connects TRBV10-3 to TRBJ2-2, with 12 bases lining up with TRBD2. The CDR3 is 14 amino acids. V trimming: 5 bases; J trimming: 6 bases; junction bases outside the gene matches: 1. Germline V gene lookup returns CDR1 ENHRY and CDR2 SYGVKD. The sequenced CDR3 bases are TGTGCCATCAGTCCTAGCGGGAGGGCCGGGGAG. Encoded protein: CAISPSGRAGE. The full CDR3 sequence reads CAISPSGRAGELFF.

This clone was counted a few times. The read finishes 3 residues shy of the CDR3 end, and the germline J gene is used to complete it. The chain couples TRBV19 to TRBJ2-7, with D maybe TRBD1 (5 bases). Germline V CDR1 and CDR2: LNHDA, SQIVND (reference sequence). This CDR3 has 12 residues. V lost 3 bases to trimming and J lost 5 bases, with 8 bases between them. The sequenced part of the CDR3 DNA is TGTGCCAGTAGTATCGGCAGGGACGAG. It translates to CASSIGRDE. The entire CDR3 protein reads CASSIGRDEQYF. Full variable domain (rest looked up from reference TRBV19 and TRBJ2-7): DGGITQSPKYLFRKEGQNVTLSCEQNLNHDAMYWYRQDPGQGLRLIYYSQIVNDFQKGDIAEGYSVSREKKESFPLTVTSAQKNPTAFYLCASSIGRDEQYFGPGTRLTVT.

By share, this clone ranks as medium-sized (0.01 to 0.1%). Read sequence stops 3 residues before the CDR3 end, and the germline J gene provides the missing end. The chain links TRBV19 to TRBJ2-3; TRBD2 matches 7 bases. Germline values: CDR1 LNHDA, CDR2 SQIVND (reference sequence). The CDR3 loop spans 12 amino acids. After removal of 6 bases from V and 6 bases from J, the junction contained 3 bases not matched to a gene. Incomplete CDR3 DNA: TGTGCCAGTAGAATTAGCGGGGATACG. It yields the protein CASRISGDT. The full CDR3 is CASRISGDTQYF.

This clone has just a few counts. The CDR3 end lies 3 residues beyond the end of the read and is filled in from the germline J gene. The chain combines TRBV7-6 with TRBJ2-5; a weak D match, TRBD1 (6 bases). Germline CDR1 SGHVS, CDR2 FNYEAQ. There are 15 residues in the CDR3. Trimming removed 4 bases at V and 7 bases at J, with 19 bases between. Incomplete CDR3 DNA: TGTGCCAGCAGCTCACCGACCGGACAGCGAGGGACC. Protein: CASSSPTGQRGT. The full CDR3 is CASSSPTGQRGTQYF. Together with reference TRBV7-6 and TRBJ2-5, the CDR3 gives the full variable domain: GAGVSQSPRYKVTKRGQDVALRCDPISGHVSLYWYRQALGQGPEFLTYFNYEAQQDKSGLPNDRFSAERPEGSISTLTIQRTEQRDSAMYRCASSSPTGQRGTQYFGPGTRLLVL.

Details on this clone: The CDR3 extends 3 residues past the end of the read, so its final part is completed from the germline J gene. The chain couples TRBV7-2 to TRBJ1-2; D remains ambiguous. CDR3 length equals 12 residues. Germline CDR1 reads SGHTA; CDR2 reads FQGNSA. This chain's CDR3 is CASSSSGQGYTF. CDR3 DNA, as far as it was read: TGTGCCAGCTCATCCTCTGGGCAGGGC.

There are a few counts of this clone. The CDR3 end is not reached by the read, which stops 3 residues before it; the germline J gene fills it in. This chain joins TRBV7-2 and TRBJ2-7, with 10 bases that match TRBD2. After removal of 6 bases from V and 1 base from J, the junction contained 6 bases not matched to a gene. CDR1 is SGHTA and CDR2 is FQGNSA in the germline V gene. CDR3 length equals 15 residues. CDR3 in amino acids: CASRSIAGGSYEQYF. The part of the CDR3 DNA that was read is TGTGCCAGCAGGTCAATAGCGGGAGGATCCTACGAG.